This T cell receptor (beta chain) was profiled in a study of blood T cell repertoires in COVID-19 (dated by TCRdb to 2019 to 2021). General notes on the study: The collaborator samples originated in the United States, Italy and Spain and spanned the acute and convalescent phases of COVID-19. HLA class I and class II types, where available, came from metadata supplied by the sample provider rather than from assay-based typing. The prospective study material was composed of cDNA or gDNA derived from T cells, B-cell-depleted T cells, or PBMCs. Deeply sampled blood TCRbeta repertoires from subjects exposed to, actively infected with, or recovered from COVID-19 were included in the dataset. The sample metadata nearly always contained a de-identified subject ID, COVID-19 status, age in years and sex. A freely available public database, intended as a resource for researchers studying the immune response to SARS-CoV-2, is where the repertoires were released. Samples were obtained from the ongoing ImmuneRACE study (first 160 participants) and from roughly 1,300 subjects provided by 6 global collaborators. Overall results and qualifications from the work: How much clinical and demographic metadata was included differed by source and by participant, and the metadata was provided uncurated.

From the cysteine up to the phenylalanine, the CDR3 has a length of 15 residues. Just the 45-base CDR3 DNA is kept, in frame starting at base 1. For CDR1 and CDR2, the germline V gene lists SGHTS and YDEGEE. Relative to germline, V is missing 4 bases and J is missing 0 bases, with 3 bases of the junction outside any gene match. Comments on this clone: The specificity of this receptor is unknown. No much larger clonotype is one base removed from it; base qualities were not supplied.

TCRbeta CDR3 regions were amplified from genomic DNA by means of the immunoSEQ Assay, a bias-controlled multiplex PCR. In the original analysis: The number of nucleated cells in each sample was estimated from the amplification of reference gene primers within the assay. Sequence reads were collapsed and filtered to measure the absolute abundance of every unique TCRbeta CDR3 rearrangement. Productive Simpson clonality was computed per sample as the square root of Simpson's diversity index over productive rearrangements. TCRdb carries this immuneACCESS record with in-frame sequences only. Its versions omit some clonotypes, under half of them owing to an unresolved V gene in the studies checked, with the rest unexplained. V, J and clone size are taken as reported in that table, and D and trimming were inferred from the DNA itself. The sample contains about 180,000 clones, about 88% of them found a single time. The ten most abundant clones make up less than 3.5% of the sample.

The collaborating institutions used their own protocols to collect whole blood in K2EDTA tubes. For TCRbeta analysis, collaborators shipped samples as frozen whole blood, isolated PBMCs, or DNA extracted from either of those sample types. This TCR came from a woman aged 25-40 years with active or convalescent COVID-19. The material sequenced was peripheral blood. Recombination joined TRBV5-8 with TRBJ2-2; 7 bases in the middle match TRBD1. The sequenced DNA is TGTGCCAGCAGCCCCGACAGGGCGAACACCGGGGAGCTGTTTTTT. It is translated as CASSPDRANTGELFF.